Below are 30 T cell receptor beta chains sequenced from a single sample in a study of blood T cell repertoires in COVID-19. TCRdb's copy holds only in-frame clones and misses some; the assay was immunoSEQ multiplex PCR. The table records tens of thousands of clones, 65% to 90% of them present only once. Input material: peripheral blood. These receptors came from a woman aged 80 or older with COVID-19, enrolled during active disease.

V is TRBV5-1 and J is TRBJ2-7; 14 nucleotides align to TRBD2. Germline CDR1 is SGHRS and CDR2 is YFSETQ. This CDR3 has 18 residues. The V segment lost 4 bases and the J segment 5 bases; nucleotides outside the gene matches: 14. The DNA for the CDR3 is TGCGCCAGCAGCCGCGGACTAGCGGGAGGTACGAGCACGCACGAGCAGTACTTC. The encoded protein is CASSRGLAGGTSTHEQYF.

V usage is TRBV18 and J usage is TRBJ2-5; 12 nucleotides match TRBD1. This CDR3 contains 15 residues. The trim removed 3 bases at V and 4 bases at J, leaving 3 bases unmatched. Germline V CDR1 and CDR2: KGHSH, LQKENI. The CDR3 coding sequence is TGTGCCAGCTCACCCTGGGACAGGGGGCGAGAGACCCAGTACTTC. Its protein is CASSPWDRGRETQYF. The variable domain in full, completed from reference TRBV18 and TRBJ2-5, reads NAGVMQNPRHLVRRRGQEARLRCSPMKGHSHVYWYRQLPEEGLKFMVYLQKENIIDESGMPKERFSAEFPKEGPSILRIQQVVRGDSAAYFCASSPWDRGRETQYFGPGTRLLVL.

This chain uses TRBV7-9 with TRBJ1-6; no clear D. Germline values: CDR1 SEHNR, CDR2 FQNEAQ (reference sequence). Trimming shortened V by 3 bases and J by 8 bases, and 11 bases separated the two germline ends. This CDR3 spans 14 amino acids. CDR3 amino acids: CASSFDWKDSPLHF. The CDR3 DNA sequence: TGTGCCAGCAGCTTTGACTGGAAGGATTCACCCCTCCACTTT.

V and J are TRBV27 and TRBJ2-3; possible D gene TRBD2, 6 bases. Germline values: CDR1 MNHEY, CDR2 SMNVEV (reference sequence). This CDR3 comprises 16 residues. Trimming shortened V by 8 bases and J by 4 bases, and 22 bases separated the two germline ends. The CDR3 region has the DNA TGTGCCAGCGGAGGGACCGCCTCTGGGGACGCAGATACGCAGTATTTT. Protein product: CASGGTASGDADTQYF.

CDR3 protein: CAISDRGTGERNEQFF. CDR3 bases: TGTGCCATCAGTGATCGAGGGACAGGGGAACGCAATGAGCAGTTCTTC. The rearrangement joins TRBV10-3 to TRBJ2-1; the match to TRBD1 covers 10 bases. The germline CDR1 and CDR2 sequences are ENHRY and SYGVKD. This CDR3 is built from 16 residues. With 3 bases clipped from V and 6 bases from J, the junction kept 8 bases outside the gene matches.

The J gene is TRBJ1-5, the V gene TRBV3-1 (or the pseudogene TRBV3-2); 7 nucleotides agree with TRBD1. The CDR3 length is 14 residues. The germline V gene has CDR1 LGHDT and CDR2 YNNKEL (reference sequence). V was clipped by 6 bases and J by 4 bases; unmatched bases: 6. The CDR3 region is CASSRTGYNQPQHF. CDR3 nucleotides: TGTGCCAGCAGTCGGACAGGTTATAATCAGCCCCAGCATTTT.

This clone appeared once. The V gene is TRBV28, the J gene TRBJ1-4; 10 nucleotides agree with TRBD1. Germline CDR1 and CDR2: MDHEN and SYDVKM. After removal of 7 bases from V and 6 bases from J, the junction contained 8 bases not matched to a gene. This CDR3 contains 15 residues. This chain's CDR3 is CASKHAGTGDEKLFF. The CDR3 coding sequence is TGTGCCAGCAAACATGCCGGGACAGGGGATGAAAAACTGTTTTTT.

The chain joins TRBV15 to TRBJ2-7, with D maybe TRBD2 (5 bases). V lost 7 bases and J lost 0, with 13 bases in between. The CDR3 has 14 residues. CDR1 is LNHNV and CDR2 is YYDKDF in the germline V gene (reference sequence). The CDR3 DNA is TGTGCCACCACCTCGGCGGGCCGCTCCTACGAGCAGTACTTC. This encodes CATTSAGRSYEQYF.

The chain is built from TRBV7-8 and TRBJ2-2, with 11 bases lining up with TRBD2. Germline V lookup: CDR1 SGHVS, CDR2 FQNEAQ. The CDR3 is made up of 17 amino acids. The junction had 7 bases not matched to a gene; V was cut back by 5 bases and J by 2 bases. CDR3 nucleotides: TGTGCCAGCAGCCGCAGGGGGACTAGCGGAAACACCGGGGAGCTGTTTTTT. It specifies CASSRRGTSGNTGELFF.

This chain uses TRBV13 with TRBJ1-3; D gene unclear. The V gene's germline CDR1 is PRHDT and CDR2 FYEKMQ (reference sequence). This CDR3 is built from 13 residues. The V and J ends lost 7 bases and 4 bases respectively, with 11 bases between them. CDR3 coding DNA: TGTGCCAGCACCCGTAGTTCAGGAAACACCATATATTTT. This translates into CASTRSSGNTIYF. The whole variable domain, remainder taken from reference TRBV13 and TRBJ1-3, is AAGVIQSPRHLIKEKRETATLKCYPIPRHDTVYWYQQGPGQDPQFLISFYEKMQSDKGSIPDRFSAQQFSDYHSELNMSSLELGDSALYFCASTRSSGNTIYFGEGSWLTVV.

V gene TRBV2 combines with J gene TRBJ1-6; TRBD1 might be the D (6 bases). The CDR3 is 15 amino acids. The germline V gene has CDR1 SNHLY and CDR2 FYNNEI. Between the trimmed V and J ends, which lost 6 bases and 7 bases, there was a span of 16 bases. CDR3 in amino acids: CASRQGAPSNSPLHF. CDR3 nucleotide sequence: TGTGCCAGCAGACAGGGTGCTCCGAGCAATTCACCCCTCCACTTT.

The V and J genes are TRBV5-1 and TRBJ2-1; 10 bases are a match to TRBD2. After removal of 4 bases from V and 0 bases from J, the junction contained 7 bases not matched to a gene. The germline CDR1 and CDR2 sequences are SGHRS and YFSETQ. CDR3 length: 17 amino acids. The CDR3 nucleotides read TGCGCCAGCAGCGTGAACCCTAGCGGGAGCTCCTACAATGAGCAGTTCTTC. Translation gives CASSVNPSGSSYNEQFF.

This rearrangement joins TRBV19 to TRBJ2-2; D uncertain. The CDR3 is 14 residues long. The V end lost 6 bases, the J end lost 1 base, and 9 bases lay between the germline ends. Germline CDR1 LNHDA, CDR2 SQIVND (reference sequence). This CDR3 reads CASSSSGNTGELFF. The CDR3 bases are TGTGCCAGTAGCTCCTCCGGGAACACCGGGGAGCTGTTTTTT.

This chain connects TRBV10-3 to TRBJ2-5, with D perhaps matching TRBD2 (5 bases). The CDR3 covers 10 residues. Trimming stripped 8 bases from V and 5 bases from J, with 6 bases between. Looked up from germline, CDR1 is ENHRY and CDR2 is SYGVKD. CDR3 amino acids: CAIGEETQYF. The CDR3 region has the DNA TGTGCCATCGGGGAGGAGACCCAGTACTTC.

The gene calls are TRBV7-9 and TRBJ2-2; tentative D call: TRBD2 (6 bases). Germline CDR1 reads SEHNR; CDR2 reads FQNEAQ (reference sequence). There are 17 residues in the CDR3. The V end was cut by 6 bases, the J end by 1 base, with 18 bases between. The chain's CDR3 is CASRRFRDWQNTGELFF. CDR3 nucleotide sequence: TGTGCCAGCAGGCGTTTCCGGGACTGGCAGAACACCGGGGAGCTGTTTTTT.

The V call is TRBV9, the J call TRBJ1-3; 8 bases align to TRBD1. V gave up 3 bases and J gave up 2 bases; unmatched junction bases: 7. The length of the CDR3 is 16 residues. Germline V gives CDR1 SGDLS, CDR2 YYNGEE. This CDR3 is CASSAGTGITGNTIYF. The CDR3 coding sequence is TGTGCCAGCAGCGCCGGGACAGGAATTACTGGAAACACCATATATTTT.

The genes are TRBV3-1 (or the pseudogene TRBV3-2) and TRBJ2-7, with D uncertain. From germline, CDR1 is LGHDT and CDR2 YNNKEL (reference sequence). V lost 3 bases, J lost 2 bases, and 2 bases lay in between. There are 11 residues in the CDR3. This CDR3 reads CASSHAYEQYF. The CDR3, as DNA: TGTGCCAGCAGCCACGCCTACGAGCAGTACTTC.

CDR3 sequence reads: CASSTDTPTTYEQYF. CDR3 nucleotide sequence: TGTGCCAGTAGTACGGACACCCCTACGACCTACGAGCAGTACTTC. The genes are TRBV19 and TRBJ2-7, with D possibly being TRBD1 (5 bases). The CDR3 extends over 15 amino acids. Germline values: CDR1 LNHDA, CDR2 SQIVND (reference sequence). V was clipped by 4 bases and J by 2 bases, with 15 bases between them. The complete variable domain, with remaining parts taken from reference TRBV19 and TRBJ2-7, reads DGGITQSPKYLFRKEGQNVTLSCEQNLNHDAMYWYRQDPGQGLRLIYYSQIVNDFQKGDIAEGYSVSREKKESFPLTVTSAQKNPTAFYLCASSTDTPTTYEQYFGPGTRLTVT.

The chain couples TRBV30 to TRBJ2-1, with D possibly TRBD2 on 6 matching bases. Trimming shortened V by 0 bases and J by 9 bases, and 15 bases separated the two germline ends. CDR3 length: 14 residues. In germline, CDR1 is GTSNPN, CDR2 SVGIG (reference sequence). The DNA of the CDR3 is TGTGCCTGGAGTGTCCCGGGACTGCTTGCTGAGCAGTTCTTC. Amino acid sequence: CAWSVPGLLAEQFF.

The chain employs TRBV11-3 and TRBJ2-7, with a weak D call TRBD1 (6 bases). With 6 bases removed from V and 6 bases from J, the gap between germline ends came to 12 bases. Germline-derived CDR1 and CDR2 are SGHNT and YENEEA. The CDR3 is made up of 12 amino acids. The DNA for the CDR3 is TGTGCCAGCAGTCAAACAGGGTCCGAGCAGTACTTC. This gives the protein CASSQTGSEQYF.

The rearrangement joins TRBV5-5 to TRBJ2-5; 9 bases line up with TRBD2. The length of the CDR3 is 17 residues. Germline V gene lookup returns CDR1 SGHKS and CDR2 YYEKEE (reference sequence). The V segment lost 6 bases and the J segment 5 bases; nucleotides outside the gene matches: 17. The CDR3 coding sequence is TGTGCCAGCATCTGTATTAGGCGGGAGGGCCCAGGGGAGACCCAGTACTTC. Translating it yields CASICIRREGPGETQYF.

V gene TRBV18 combines with J gene TRBJ2-2; TRBD1 matches 8 bases. CDR1 and CDR2 (germline): KGHSH, LQKENI. V gave up 6 bases and J gave up 5 bases; unmatched junction bases: 14. This CDR3 comprises 17 residues. This chain's CDR3 is CASSPVNQGAWTGELFF. The DNA for the CDR3 is TGTGCCAGCTCTCCAGTCAATCAGGGGGCTTGGACCGGGGAGCTGTTTTTT.

This clone was seen a single time. This chain uses TRBV30 with TRBJ1-3; no clear D gene. This CDR3 comprises 17 residues. The germline V gene has CDR1 GTSNPN and CDR2 SVGIG (reference sequence). The ends were cut back, 0 bases at V and 3 bases at J, with 18 bases in the middle. The CDR3 loop reads CAWSVGWLGQIGNTIYF. CDR3 in DNA: TGTGCCTGGAGTGTAGGTTGGTTGGGCCAGATTGGAAACACCATATATTTT.

This chain uses TRBV6-6 with TRBJ1-1, with D unresolved. V lost 0 bases, J lost 1 base, and 6 bases lay in between. CDR1 is MNHNY and CDR2 is SVGAGI in the germline V gene (reference sequence). This CDR3 spans 14 amino acids. The CDR3 region is CASSYSETNTEAFF. CDR3 in DNA: TGTGCCAGCAGTTACTCGGAGACGAACACTGAAGCTTTCTTT.

This sequence joins TRBV5-1 and TRBJ2-3; 11 nucleotides match TRBD2. The length of the CDR3 is 17 residues. V was pared by 4 bases and J by 2 bases, with 9 bases of the junction left unmatched. Germline CDR1 SGHRS, CDR2 YFSETQ. DNA of the CDR3: TGCGCCAGCAGCCCGGGACTAGCGGAACCACCCACAGATACGCAGTATTTT. Amino acids: CASSPGLAEPPTDTQYF.

The rearrangement links TRBV28 to TRBJ2-7; 9 bases agree with TRBD2. The CDR3 spans 11 residues. The V gene's germline CDR1 is MDHEN and CDR2 SYDVKM. The V and J ends lost 11 bases and 7 bases, in that order; junction bases with no gene match: 6. CDR3 DNA sequence: TGTGCCGGCGGGAGGGCCCGGGAGCAGTACTTC. This encodes CAGGRAREQYF.

This clone occurred a few times. CDR3 sequence: CASSVELAVYNEQFF. CDR3 DNA: TGTGCCAGCAGCGTAGAACTAGCGGTTTACAATGAGCAGTTCTTC. This chain connects TRBV9 to TRBJ2-1; 8 bases are shared with TRBD2. The CDR3 has 15 residues. Germline CDR1 and CDR2: SGDLS and YYNGEE. V was pared by 0 bases and J by 4 bases, with 3 bases of the junction left unmatched.

The V call is TRBV6-5, the J call TRBJ1-1, with 7 positions matching TRBD1. V lost 6 bases to trimming and J lost 0 bases; unmatched junction nucleotides: 7. From germline, CDR1 is MNHEY and CDR2 SVGAGI. The CDR3 has 15 amino acids. The CDR3, as DNA: TGTGCCAGCAGATGGGGACAGACTATGAACACTGAAGCTTTCTTT. It codes for CASRWGQTMNTEAFF.

This rearrangement joins TRBV14 to TRBJ2-5, with TRBD2 matching over 10 bases. CDR3 length equals 18 residues. V gave up 0 bases and J gave up 7 bases; unmatched junction bases: 14. Germline CDR1 reads SGHDN; CDR2 reads FVKESK. As DNA, the CDR3 is TGTGCCAGCAGCCAAGATATCGGGCTAGCGGGAGAAGTGGGGACCCAGTACTTC. This codes for CASSQDIGLAGEVGTQYF. Using reference TRBV14 and TRBJ2-5 for the parts outside the CDR3, the full variable domain is EAGVTQFPSHSVIEKGQTVTLRCDPISGHDNLYWYRRVMGKEIKFLLHFVKESKQDESGMPNNRFLAERTGGTYSTLKVQPAELEDSGVYFCASSQDIGLAGEVGTQYFGPGTRLLVL.

The chain carries TRBV3-1 (or the pseudogene TRBV3-2) and TRBJ2-1; D possibly corresponds to TRBD2 (5 bases). The CDR3 loop spans 13 amino acids. The V end lost 1 base, the J end lost 9 bases, and 10 bases lay between the germline ends. CDR1 is LGHDT, CDR2 YNNKEL, per germline (reference sequence). Written as DNA, the CDR3 is TGTGCCAGCAGCCAAGGGTTGGGGAGTGAGCAGTTCTTC. Its translation is CASSQGLGSEQFF.